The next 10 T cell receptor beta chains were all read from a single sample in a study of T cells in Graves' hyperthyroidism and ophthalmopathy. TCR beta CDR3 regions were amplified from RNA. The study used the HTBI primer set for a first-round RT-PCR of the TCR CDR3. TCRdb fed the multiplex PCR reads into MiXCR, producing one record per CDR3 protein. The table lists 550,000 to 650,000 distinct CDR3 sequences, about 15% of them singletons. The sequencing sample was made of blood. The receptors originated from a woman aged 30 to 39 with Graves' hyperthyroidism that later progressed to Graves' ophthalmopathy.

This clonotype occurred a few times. CDR3 amino acids: CASSFIGLAGGSKNEQFF. The CDR3 DNA reads TGCGCCAGCAGCTTCATCGGCCTAGCGGGAGGCAGTAAAAATGAGCAGTTCTTC. The chain employs TRBV5-1 and TRBJ2-1; 11 bases fit TRBD2. V was clipped by 2 bases and J by 7 bases; unmatched bases: 14. The germline V gene encodes CDR1 SGHRS and CDR2 YFSETQ. The CDR3 consists of 18 residues.

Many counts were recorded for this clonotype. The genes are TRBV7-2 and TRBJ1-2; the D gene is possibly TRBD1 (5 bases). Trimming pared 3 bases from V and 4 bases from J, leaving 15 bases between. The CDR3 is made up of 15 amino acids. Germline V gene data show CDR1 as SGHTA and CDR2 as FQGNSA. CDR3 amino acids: CASSFISGQVYGYTF. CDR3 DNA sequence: TGTGCCAGCAGCTTCATCTCGGGGCAGGTCTATGGCTACACCTTC.

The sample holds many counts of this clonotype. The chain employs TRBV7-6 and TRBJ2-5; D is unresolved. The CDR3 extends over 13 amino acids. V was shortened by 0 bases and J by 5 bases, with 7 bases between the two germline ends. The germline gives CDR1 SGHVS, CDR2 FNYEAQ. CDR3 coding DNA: TGTGCCAGCAGCTTAGCGCTGTTGGAGACCCAGTACTTC. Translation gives CASSLALLETQYF.

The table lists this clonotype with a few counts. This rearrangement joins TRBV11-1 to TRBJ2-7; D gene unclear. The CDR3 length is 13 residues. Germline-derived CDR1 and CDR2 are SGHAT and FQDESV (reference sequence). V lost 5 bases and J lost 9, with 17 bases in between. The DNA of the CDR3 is TGTGCCAGCAGCCCCGTCCCTACCTTCTCGCAGTACTTC. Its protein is CASSPVPTFSQYF.

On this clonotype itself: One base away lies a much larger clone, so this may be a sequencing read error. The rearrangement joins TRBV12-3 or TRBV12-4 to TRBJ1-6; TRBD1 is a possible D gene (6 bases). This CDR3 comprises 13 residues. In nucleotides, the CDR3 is TGTGCCAGCAGTACCGGACAGAATTCACCCCTCCGCTTT. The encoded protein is CASSTGQNSPLRF.

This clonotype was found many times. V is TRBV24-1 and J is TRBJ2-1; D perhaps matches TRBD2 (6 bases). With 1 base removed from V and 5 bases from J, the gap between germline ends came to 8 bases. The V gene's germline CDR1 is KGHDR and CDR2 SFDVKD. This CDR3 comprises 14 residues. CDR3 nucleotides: TGTGCCACCAGTGATTTCAGGAGGGACAATGAGCAGTTCTTC. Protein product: CATSDFRRDNEQFF.

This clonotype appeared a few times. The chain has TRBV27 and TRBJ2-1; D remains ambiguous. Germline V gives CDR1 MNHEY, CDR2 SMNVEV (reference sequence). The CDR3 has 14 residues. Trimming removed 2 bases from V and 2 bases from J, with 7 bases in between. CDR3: CASSLRTPYNEQFF. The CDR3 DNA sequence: TGTGCCAGCAGTTTAAGGACCCCCTACAATGAGCAGTTCTTC.

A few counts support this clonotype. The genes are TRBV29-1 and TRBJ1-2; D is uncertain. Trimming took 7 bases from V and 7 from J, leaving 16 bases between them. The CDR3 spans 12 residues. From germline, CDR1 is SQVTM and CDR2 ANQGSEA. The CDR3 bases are TGCAGCGCTCTTATGGGTCGCCGTGGCTACACCTTC. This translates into CSALMGRRGYTF.

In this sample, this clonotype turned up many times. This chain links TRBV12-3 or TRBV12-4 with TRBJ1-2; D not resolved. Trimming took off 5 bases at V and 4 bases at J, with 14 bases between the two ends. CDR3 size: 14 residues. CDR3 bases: TGTGCCAGCAGTCCCTCTACTACCCTCTATGGCTACACCTTC. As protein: CASSPSTTLYGYTF.

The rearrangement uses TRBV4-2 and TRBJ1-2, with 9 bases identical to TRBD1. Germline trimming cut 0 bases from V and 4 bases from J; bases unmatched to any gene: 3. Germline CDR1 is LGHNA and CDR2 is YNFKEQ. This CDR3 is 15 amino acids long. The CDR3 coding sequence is TGTGCCAGCAGCCAAGAAGAGACAGGGGGCTATGGCTACACCTTC. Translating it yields CASSQEETGGYGYTF.